These 27 T cell receptor beta chains came from one sample sequenced in a study of blood T cell repertoires in COVID-19. Assay used: immunoSEQ multiplex PCR; TCRdb lists only in-frame clones, some missing. The sample consists of roughly 180,000 clones, 86% of them appearing once. Sequences were obtained from peripheral blood. These TCRs come from a woman between 25 and 40 years old with active or convalescent COVID-19.

The sample holds one count of this clone. J is TRBJ1-2 and V is TRBV27; 8 bases agree with TRBD1. The CDR3 contains 15 residues. Germline V gene sequence: CDR1 MNHEY, CDR2 SMNVEV (reference sequence). V gave up 5 bases and J gave up 6 bases; unmatched junction bases: 11. CDR3 in amino acids: CASSRGQGGVDGYTF. Here the CDR3 DNA reads TGTGCCAGCAGTCGCGGACAGGGCGGGGTTGATGGCTACACCTTC.

The chain uses TRBV19 and TRBJ1-1; no definite D call. The CDR3 loop spans 12 amino acids. Between the trimmed V and J ends, which lost 11 bases and 6 bases, there was a span of 16 bases. Germline CDR1 reads LNHDA; CDR2 reads SQIVND (reference sequence). The CDR3: CASPAAGAEAFF. CDR3 nucleotide sequence: TGTGCCTCACCGGCGGCCGGGGCTGAAGCTTTCTTT.

The chain links TRBV28 to TRBJ2-1; D is possibly TRBD2 (6 bases). V dropped 1 base and J dropped 7 bases, with 14 bases sitting between them. The CDR3 is 15 amino acids. Germline V CDR1 and CDR2: MDHEN, SYDVKM. Here the CDR3 DNA reads TGTGCCAGCAGTTTATCACTAGCCCGAGGGAATGAGCAGTTCTTC. As protein: CASSLSLARGNEQFF.

V and J are TRBV5-3 and TRBJ1-4; D might be TRBD1 (5 bases). Being an ORF, TRBV5-3 has a function that is uncertain. V was cut by 0 bases and J by 7 bases, with 13 bases left in between. The CDR3 covers 15 residues. The DNA of the CDR3 is TGTGCCAGAAGCTTGGCCAGGCAGGGTCGTGAAAAACTGTTTTTT. This translates into CARSLARQGREKLFF.

This chain joins TRBV12-3 or TRBV12-4 and TRBJ1-1; a weak D match, TRBD1 (5 bases). The CDR3 is 12 amino acids. Trimming shortened V by 3 bases and J by 3 bases, and 5 bases separated the two germline ends. CDR3 loop: CASSLGHTEAFF. The CDR3 coding sequence is TGTGCCAGCAGTTTGGGGCACACTGAAGCTTTCTTT.

The chain has TRBV13 and TRBJ1-2, with TRBD1 matching 9 bases. The germline V gene has CDR1 PRHDT and CDR2 FYEKMQ (reference sequence). CDR3 length equals 13 residues. V shed 4 bases, J shed 9 bases, and the junction held 6 bases outside the gene matches. CDR3 bases: TGTGCCAGCAGCTACGGACAGGGGTTGAGCTACACCTTC. Amino acids: CASSYGQGLSYTF.

The CDR3 loop reads CASSLEGTATYGYTF. The CDR3 DNA is TGTGCCAGCAGTCTCGAAGGGACAGCAACATATGGCTACACCTTC. The chain links TRBV6-4 to TRBJ1-2; 7 nucleotides line up with TRBD1. V was pared by 5 bases and J by 5 bases, with 11 bases of the junction left unmatched. Germline values: CDR1 MRHNA, CDR2 SNTAGT. The CDR3 runs to 15 residues.

CDR3 protein: CASSPIRGEQYF. CDR3 sequence (DNA): TGTGCCAGCAGTCCAATAAGGGGCGAGCAGTACTTC. V usage is TRBV27 and J usage is TRBJ2-7; maybe TRBD1 (5 bases). Trimming shortened V by 5 bases and J by 6 bases, and 11 bases separated the two germline ends. Germline lookup yields CDR1 MNHEY and CDR2 SMNVEV (reference sequence). The CDR3 is 12 residues long.

The chain has TRBV11-2 and TRBJ2-1, with D tentatively TRBD2 (6 bases). CDR3 length: 15 residues. With 3 bases removed from V and 1 base from J, the gap between germline ends came to 10 bases. Germline V gene lookup returns CDR1 SGHAT and CDR2 FQNNGV. DNA of the CDR3: TGTGCCAGCAGCTTTGGGAGGAGGTCCTACAATGAGCAGTTCTTC. Protein: CASSFGRRSYNEQFF.

This clone has more than one count but fewer than ten. CDR3 sequence reads: CASSQPGLAGGNEQFF. The CDR3 nucleotides are TGTGCCAGCTCACAACCGGGACTAGCGGGGGGCAATGAGCAGTTCTTC. V gene TRBV18 combines with J gene TRBJ2-1, with TRBD2 matching over 15 bases. Germline V gene sequence: CDR1 KGHSH, CDR2 LQKENI. The CDR3 extends over 16 amino acids. J lost 6 bases, V lost 4 bases, and 4 bases had no gene match.

V gene TRBV6-1 combines with J gene TRBJ2-4, with 7 bases matching TRBD1. Germline loops: CDR1 MNHNS, CDR2 SASEGT. The CDR3 runs to 19 residues. The trim removed 1 base at V and 1 base at J, leaving 13 bases unmatched. DNA for the CDR3: TGTGCCAGCAGTGAAGTTGGGACAGCGAACCATGGGGCCAAAAACATTCAGTACTTC. It encodes CASSEVGTANHGAKNIQYF.

V gene TRBV15 combines with J gene TRBJ2-7; D gene ambiguous. The CDR3 loop spans 13 amino acids. CDR1 is LNHNV and CDR2 is YYDKDF in the germline V gene (reference sequence). V shed 5 bases and J shed 3 bases, with 11 bases lying between them. The CDR3 protein is CATSVNPVYEQYF. DNA for the CDR3: TGTGCCACCAGCGTAAACCCGGTCTACGAGCAGTACTTC.

This clone was seen only a few times. This chain connects TRBV4-2 to TRBJ2-2, with D maybe TRBD1 (6 bases). This CDR3 has 16 residues. V lost 4 bases to trimming and J lost 3 bases, with 15 bases between them. In germline, CDR1 is LGHNA, CDR2 YNFKEQ. The CDR3 DNA reads as TGTGCCAGCAGCCCTAAAGTTGCAGGGGACACCGGGGAGCTGTTTTTT. It encodes CASSPKVAGDTGELFF.

The chain is built from TRBV19 and TRBJ1-1, with D unresolved. V was shortened by 5 bases and J by 1 base, with 11 bases between the two germline ends. In germline, CDR1 is LNHDA, CDR2 SQIVND (reference sequence). The CDR3 consists of 14 residues. DNA for the CDR3: TGTGCCAGTAGTCGGTCGAGGGCGAACACTGAAGCTTTCTTT. Protein sequence: CASSRSRANTEAFF.

The chain recombines TRBV4-1 with TRBJ2-1; the D is unclear. The CDR3 contains 16 residues. Trimming removed 3 bases from V and 0 bases from J, with 12 bases in between. Germline values: CDR1 MGHRA, CDR2 YSYEKL. In DNA, the CDR3 is TGCGCCAGCAGCCAGGCACAATGGAGCTCCTACAATGAGCAGTTCTTC. It encodes CASSQAQWSSYNEQFF.

The gene calls are TRBV25-1 and TRBJ2-7; 8 nucleotides match TRBD2. There are 15 residues in the CDR3. CDR1 is MGHDK, CDR2 SYGVNS, per germline. The junction had 8 bases not matched to a gene; V was cut back by 5 bases and J by 2 bases. The chain's CDR3 is CASSKPGTRAYEQYF. CDR3 in DNA: TGTGCCAGCAGTAAGCCCGGGACTAGAGCCTACGAGCAGTACTTC.

This clone appeared once. V and J are TRBV11-2 and TRBJ2-2; the D gene is possibly TRBD1 (5 bases). Germline CDR1 reads SGHAT; CDR2 reads FQNNGV. V lost 4 bases and J lost 3, with 6 bases in between. The CDR3 has 13 residues. DNA for the CDR3: TGTGCCAGCAGCTCAGGGTACACCGGGGAGCTGTTTTTT. Protein product: CASSSGYTGELFF.

This chain uses TRBV6-5 with TRBJ2-2; 13 nucleotides align to TRBD2. With V trimmed by 6 bases and J by 6 bases, 4 bases remained unmatched. The CDR3 has 15 residues. CDR1 is MNHEY and CDR2 is SVGAGI in the germline V gene. This chain's CDR3 is CASRGTSGVPGELFF. DNA for the CDR3: TGTGCCAGCAGGGGGACTAGCGGGGTCCCCGGGGAGCTGTTTTTT.

The CDR3 here is CATSDFALAGTGELFF. The CDR3 DNA reads as TGTGCCACCAGTGATTTCGCTTTAGCGGGCACCGGGGAGCTGTTTTTT. This sequence joins TRBV24-1 and TRBJ2-2, with 7 positions matching TRBD2. The germline V gene encodes CDR1 KGHDR and CDR2 SFDVKD. Trimming cost V 1 base and J 4 bases; bases outside gene matches: 5. This CDR3 spans 16 amino acids.

Many counts were recorded for this clone. At the DNA level, this CDR3 is encoded by other sequences in the same sample as well. This sequence joins TRBV14 and TRBJ1-1, with TRBD1 as a possible D gene (5 bases). This CDR3 spans 14 amino acids. V lost 1 base and J 0 bases, leaving 6 bases between the germline ends. Germline lookup yields CDR1 SGHDN and CDR2 FVKESK. CDR3 nucleotides: TGTGCCAGCAGCCAAGCAGGGATGAACACTGAAGCTTTCTTT. It is translated as CASSQAGMNTEAFF.

The V call is TRBV3-1 (or the pseudogene TRBV3-2), the J call TRBJ2-1, with a weak D call TRBD1 (5 bases). CDR3 size: 14 residues. Per germline, CDR1 LGHDT and CDR2 YNNKEL (reference sequence). Trimming stripped 4 bases from V and 9 bases from J, with 16 bases between. CDR3 nucleotide sequence: TGTGCCAGCAGCCTGATGGTTGGACAATCTGAGCAGTTCTTC. Translated, it gives CASSLMVGQSEQFF.

J is TRBJ1-5 and V is TRBV28; no firm D call. The V end lost 3 bases, the J end lost 6 bases, and 15 bases lay between the germline ends. Germline V gives CDR1 MDHEN, CDR2 SYDVKM. The CDR3 is 15 residues long. CDR3 loop: CASSFFASEGQPQHF. The DNA for the CDR3 is TGTGCCAGCAGTTTTTTCGCCAGCGAGGGTCAGCCCCAGCATTTT.

The V call is TRBV7-2, the J call TRBJ1-5; no firm D call. The germline gives CDR1 SGHTA, CDR2 FQGNSA. Between the trimmed V and J ends, which lost 6 bases and 6 bases, there was a span of 15 bases. The CDR3 consists of 14 residues. CDR3 nucleotides: TGTGCCAGCAGGGTTGGAGCCCTAACTCAGCCCCAGCATTTT. Translating it yields CASRVGALTQPQHF.

The V gene is TRBV25-1, the J gene TRBJ2-1; 7 bases agree with TRBD2. The CDR3 contains 17 residues. The germline CDR1 and CDR2 sequences are MGHDK and SYGVNS. V trimming: 5 bases; J trimming: 7 bases; junction bases outside the gene matches: 17. The CDR3 reads CASSPGGGRGRGNEQFF. The DNA for the CDR3 is TGTGCCAGCAGTCCCGGGGGTGGGAGGGGACGTGGGAATGAGCAGTTCTTC.

The rearrangement uses TRBV3-1 (or the pseudogene TRBV3-2) and TRBJ2-7; D ambiguous. The CDR3 runs to 11 residues. V was clipped by 1 base and J by 6 bases, with 4 bases between them. The germline V gene has CDR1 LGHDT and CDR2 YNNKEL (reference sequence). The CDR3 sequence: CASSQGGEQYF. The CDR3 DNA sequence: TGTGCCAGCAGCCAAGGAGGCGAGCAGTACTTC.

The V gene is TRBV6-1, the J gene TRBJ1-2; 7 positions match TRBD1. This CDR3 has 15 residues. Germline trimming cut 3 bases from V and 4 bases from J; bases unmatched to any gene: 8. Germline CDR1 is MNHNS and CDR2 is SASEGT. The CDR3 loop reads CASSESGTGVYGYTF. The CDR3 DNA sequence: TGTGCCAGCAGTGAGAGCGGAACAGGGGTCTATGGCTACACCTTC.

The rearrangement links TRBV18 to TRBJ2-3; 7 bases line up with TRBD2. The CDR3 sequence is 13 residues long. After removal of 6 bases from V and 6 bases from J, the junction contained 6 bases not matched to a gene. Germline CDR1 and CDR2: KGHSH and LQKENI. CDR3 loop: CASSRTRADTQYF. The CDR3 region has the DNA TGTGCCAGCTCTCGGACTAGGGCGGATACGCAGTATTTT.